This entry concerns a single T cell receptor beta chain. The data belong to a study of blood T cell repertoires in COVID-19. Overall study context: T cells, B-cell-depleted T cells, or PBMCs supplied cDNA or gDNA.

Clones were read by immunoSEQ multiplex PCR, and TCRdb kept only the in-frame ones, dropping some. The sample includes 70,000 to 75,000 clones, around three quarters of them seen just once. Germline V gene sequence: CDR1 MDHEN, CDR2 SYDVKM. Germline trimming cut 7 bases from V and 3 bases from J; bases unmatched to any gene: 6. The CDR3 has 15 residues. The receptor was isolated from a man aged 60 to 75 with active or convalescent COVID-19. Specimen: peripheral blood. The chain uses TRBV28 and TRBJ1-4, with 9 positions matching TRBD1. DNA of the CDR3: TGTGCCAGCAACAAACAGGGGGCGGCTAATGAAAAACTGTTTTTT. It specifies CASNKQGAANEKLFF.